This TCR beta chain stems from a study of cytotoxic CD8 clonotypes in ibrutinib-treated CLL. V was pared by 0 bases and J by 4 bases, with 5 bases between. This CDR3 has 13 residues. From germline, CDR1 is SGHNT and CDR2 YYREEE (reference sequence). About 2 micrograms of genomic DNA, which was extracted from cryopreserved PBMCs, served as the material used for the TCR beta libraries. The assay was immunoSEQ multiplex PCR, and TCRdb's table has in-frame clones only and misses some. Among more than 35,000 clones listed, 71% were seen once. The sequencing used PBMCs, collected at disease progression, from a patient treated with ibrutinib. V usage is TRBV5-4 and J usage is TRBJ2-1; D is uncertain. The source is a human donor with chronic lymphocytic leukemia. The CDR3 nucleotides are TGTGCCAGCAGCTTGGAGGCTTACAATGAGCAGTTCTTC. This encodes CASSLEAYNEQFF.